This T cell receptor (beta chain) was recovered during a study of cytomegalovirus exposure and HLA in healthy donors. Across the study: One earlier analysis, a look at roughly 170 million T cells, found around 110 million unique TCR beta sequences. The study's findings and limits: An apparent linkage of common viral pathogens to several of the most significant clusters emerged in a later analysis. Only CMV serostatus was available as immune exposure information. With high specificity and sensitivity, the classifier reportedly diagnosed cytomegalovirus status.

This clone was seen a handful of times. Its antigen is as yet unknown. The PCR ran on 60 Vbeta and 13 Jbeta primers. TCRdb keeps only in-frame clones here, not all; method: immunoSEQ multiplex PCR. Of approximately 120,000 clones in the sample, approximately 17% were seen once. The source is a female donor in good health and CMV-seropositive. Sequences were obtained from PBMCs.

CDR3 DNA sequence: TGCGCCAGCAGCCCCTACTTGCAGGGTCCTGGGTTCCTAGGGTTATACAATGAGCAGTTCTTC. Its protein is CASSPYLQGPGFLGLYNEQFF. This chain uses TRBV5-1 with TRBJ2-1; D might be TRBD1 (5 bases). The V end lost 4 bases, the J end lost 4 bases, and 33 bases lay between the germline ends. The CDR3 totals 21 residues. In germline, CDR1 is SGHRS, CDR2 YFSETQ.